This note documents a single TCR beta chain sequence. The CDR3 covers 14 residues. Per germline, CDR1 SGHVS and CDR2 FQNEAQ. V was pared by 5 bases and J by 2 bases, with 12 bases between. The sample originates from a study of blood T cell repertoires in COVID-19. Generated by immunoSEQ multiplex PCR, the TCRdb table keeps only in-frame clones and is missing some. This table has 250,000 to 300,000 clones, 90% appearing once. The sample consisted of PBMCs or T cells enriched from blood (not recorded which). This chain connects TRBV7-8 to TRBJ2-5; D perhaps matches TRBD1 (5 bases). The receptor comes from a woman in her twenties or thirties who had recovered from COVID-19. This CDR3 reads CASSQGAHQETQYF. The CDR3 nucleotides are TGTGCCAGCAGCCAAGGGGCGCATCAAGAGACCCAGTACTTC.